This T cell receptor (beta chain) is drawn from a study of blood T cell repertoires in COVID-19. In the study overall: The samples span acute and convalescent COVID-19 from the United States, Italy and Spain. Sources were T cells, B-cell-depleted T cells, or PBMCs; the material itself was cDNA or gDNA.

Per the study methods: Counts of nucleated cells, estimated from reference gene primer amplification, were obtained. Repertoires were generated with immunoSEQ multiplex PCR, while TCRdb's copy carries only in-frame clones and drops some. V and J calls and clone size are copied from that table; D and trimming were computed from the DNA. This table holds about 380,000 clones, more than 80% found once. The material sequenced was peripheral blood. The source of this sequence is a man in his forties or fifties with acute or convalescent COVID-19.

The CDR3: CASSQEQGLPQHF. CDR3 nucleotides: TGCGCCAGCAGCCAAGAGCAGGGCCTCCCCCAGCATTTT. The rearrangement links TRBV4-1 to TRBJ1-5, with a possible D match to TRBD1 (5 bases). V lost 0 bases and J lost 10, with 10 bases in between. The CDR3 runs 13 residues. Per germline, CDR1 MGHRA and CDR2 YSYEKL.